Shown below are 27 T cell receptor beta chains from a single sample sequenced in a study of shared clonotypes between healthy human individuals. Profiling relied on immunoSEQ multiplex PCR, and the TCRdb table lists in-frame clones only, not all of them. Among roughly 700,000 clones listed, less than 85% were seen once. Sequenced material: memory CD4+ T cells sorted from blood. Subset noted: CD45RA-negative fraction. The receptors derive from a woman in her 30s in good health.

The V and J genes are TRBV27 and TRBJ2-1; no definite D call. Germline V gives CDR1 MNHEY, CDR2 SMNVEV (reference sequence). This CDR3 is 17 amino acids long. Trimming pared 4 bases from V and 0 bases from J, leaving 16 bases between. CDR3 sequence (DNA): TGTGCCAGCAGTTCCCGTGGCGGCGGAAGCTCCTACAATGAGCAGTTCTTC. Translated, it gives CASSSRGGGSSYNEQFF.

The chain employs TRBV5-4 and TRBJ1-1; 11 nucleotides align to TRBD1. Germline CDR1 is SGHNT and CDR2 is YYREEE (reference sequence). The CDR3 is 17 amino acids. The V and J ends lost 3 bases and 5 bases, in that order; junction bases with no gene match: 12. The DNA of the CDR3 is TGTGCCAGCAGCTGGTCACGGACAGGGGGCGTAGGGACTGAAGCTTTCTTT. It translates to CASSWSRTGGVGTEAFF.

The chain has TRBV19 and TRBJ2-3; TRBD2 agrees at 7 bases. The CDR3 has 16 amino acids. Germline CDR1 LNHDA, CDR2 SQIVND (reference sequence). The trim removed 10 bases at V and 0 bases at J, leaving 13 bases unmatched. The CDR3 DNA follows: TGTGCCACCACCCCGACCCTAGCGGAGAGCACAGATACGCAGTATTTT. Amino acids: CATTPTLAESTDTQYF.

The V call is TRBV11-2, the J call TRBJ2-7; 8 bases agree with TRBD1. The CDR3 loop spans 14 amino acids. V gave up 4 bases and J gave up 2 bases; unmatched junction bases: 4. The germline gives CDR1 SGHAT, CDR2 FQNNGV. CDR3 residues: CASSSGQGPYEQYF. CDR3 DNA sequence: TGTGCCAGCAGCTCCGGACAGGGCCCCTACGAGCAGTACTTC.

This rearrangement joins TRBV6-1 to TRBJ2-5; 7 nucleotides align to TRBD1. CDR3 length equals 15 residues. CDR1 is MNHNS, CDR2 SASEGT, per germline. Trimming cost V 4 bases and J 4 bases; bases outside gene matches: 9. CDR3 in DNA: TGTGCCAGCAGTGCCCGACAGGGATGGGGAGAGACCCAGTACTTC. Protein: CASSARQGWGETQYF.

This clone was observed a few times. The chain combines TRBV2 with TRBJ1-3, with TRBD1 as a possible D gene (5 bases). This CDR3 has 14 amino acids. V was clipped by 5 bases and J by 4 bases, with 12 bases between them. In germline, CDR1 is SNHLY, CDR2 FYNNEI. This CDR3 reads CASSTTGSGNTIYF. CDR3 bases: TGTGCCAGCAGTACTACAGGCTCCGGAAACACCATATATTTT.

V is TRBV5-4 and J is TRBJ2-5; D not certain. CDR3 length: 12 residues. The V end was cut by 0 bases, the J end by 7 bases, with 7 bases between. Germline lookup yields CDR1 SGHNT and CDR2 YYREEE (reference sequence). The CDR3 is CASSLGPGTQYF. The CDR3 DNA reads TGTGCCAGCAGCTTGGGGCCGGGGACCCAGTACTTC.

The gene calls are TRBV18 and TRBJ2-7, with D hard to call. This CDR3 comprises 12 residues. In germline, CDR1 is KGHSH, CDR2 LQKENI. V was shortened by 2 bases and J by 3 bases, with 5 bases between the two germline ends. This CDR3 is CASSPNRYEQYF. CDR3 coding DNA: TGTGCCAGCTCACCAAATCGCTACGAGCAGTACTTC.

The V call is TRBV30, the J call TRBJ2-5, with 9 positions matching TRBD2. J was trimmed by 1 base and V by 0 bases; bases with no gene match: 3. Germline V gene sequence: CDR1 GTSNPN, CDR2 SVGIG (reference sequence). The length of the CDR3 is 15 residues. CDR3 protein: CAWSVLGLAQETQYF. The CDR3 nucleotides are TGTGCCTGGAGTGTACTGGGACTAGCCCAAGAGACCCAGTACTTC.

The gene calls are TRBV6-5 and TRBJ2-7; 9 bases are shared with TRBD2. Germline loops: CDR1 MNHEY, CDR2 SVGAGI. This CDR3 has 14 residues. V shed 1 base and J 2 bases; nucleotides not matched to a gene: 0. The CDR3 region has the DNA TGTGCCAGCAGTTACTTAGCGGGGGCCTACGAGCAGTACTTC. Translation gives CASSYLAGAYEQYF.

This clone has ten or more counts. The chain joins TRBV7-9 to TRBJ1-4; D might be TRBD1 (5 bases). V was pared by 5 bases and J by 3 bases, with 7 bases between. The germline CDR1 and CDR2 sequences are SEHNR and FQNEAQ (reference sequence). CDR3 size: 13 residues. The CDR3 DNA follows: TGTGCCAGCAGCCAAGGGGCTAATGAAAAACTGTTTTTT. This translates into CASSQGANEKLFF.

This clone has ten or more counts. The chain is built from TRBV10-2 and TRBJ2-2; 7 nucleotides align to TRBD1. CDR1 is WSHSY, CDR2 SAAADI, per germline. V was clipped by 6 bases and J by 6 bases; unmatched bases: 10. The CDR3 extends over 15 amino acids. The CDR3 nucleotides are TGCGCCAGCAGCCACTTTGACAGGGTTCCCGGGGAGCTGTTTTTT. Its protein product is CASSHFDRVPGELFF.

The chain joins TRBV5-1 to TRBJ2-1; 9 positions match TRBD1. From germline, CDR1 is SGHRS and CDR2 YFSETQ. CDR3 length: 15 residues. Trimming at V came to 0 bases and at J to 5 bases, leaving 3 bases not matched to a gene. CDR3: CASSLGQGVHNEQFF. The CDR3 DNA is TGCGCCAGCAGCTTGGGACAGGGGGTACACAATGAGCAGTTCTTC.

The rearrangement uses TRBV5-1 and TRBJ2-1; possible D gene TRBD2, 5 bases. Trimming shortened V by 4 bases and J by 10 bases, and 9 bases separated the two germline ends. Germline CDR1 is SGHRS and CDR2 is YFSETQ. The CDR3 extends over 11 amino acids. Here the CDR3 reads CASSAWEEQFF. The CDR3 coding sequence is TGCGCCAGCAGCGCCTGGGAGGAGCAGTTCTTC.

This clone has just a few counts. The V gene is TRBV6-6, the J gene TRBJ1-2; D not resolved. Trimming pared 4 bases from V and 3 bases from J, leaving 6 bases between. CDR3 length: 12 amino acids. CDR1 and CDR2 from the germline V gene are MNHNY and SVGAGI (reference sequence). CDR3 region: CASSLRDYGYTF. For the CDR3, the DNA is TGTGCCAGCAGTTTACGGGACTATGGCTACACCTTC.

CDR3 sequence reads: CASEKTYEQYF. The CDR3, as DNA: TGTGCCAGCGAAAAAACCTACGAGCAGTACTTC. The chain links TRBV6-1 to TRBJ2-7; D gene ambiguous. Per germline, CDR1 MNHNS and CDR2 SASEGT. There are 11 residues in the CDR3. V was shortened by 8 bases and J by 2 bases, with 7 bases between the two germline ends.

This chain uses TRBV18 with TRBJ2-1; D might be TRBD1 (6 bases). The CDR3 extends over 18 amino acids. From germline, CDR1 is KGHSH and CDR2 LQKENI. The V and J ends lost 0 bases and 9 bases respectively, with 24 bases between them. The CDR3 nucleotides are TGTGCCAGCTCACCACCGGGGGCGCGTGGGACCGGAGGCGGTGAGCAGTTCTTC. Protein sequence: CASSPPGARGTGGGEQFF.

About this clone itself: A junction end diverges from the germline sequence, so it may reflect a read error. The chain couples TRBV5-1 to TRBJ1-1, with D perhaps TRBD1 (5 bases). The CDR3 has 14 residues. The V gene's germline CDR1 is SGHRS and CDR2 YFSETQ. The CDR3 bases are TGCGCCAGCAGCGGGGGACCCCCTCCTTTGAAGGGGATCTTT. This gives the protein CASSGGPPPLKGIF.

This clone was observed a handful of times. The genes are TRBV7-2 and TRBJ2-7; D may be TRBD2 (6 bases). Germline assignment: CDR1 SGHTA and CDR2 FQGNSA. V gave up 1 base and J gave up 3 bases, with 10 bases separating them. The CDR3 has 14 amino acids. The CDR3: CASSLGRLDYEQYF. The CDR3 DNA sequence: TGTGCCAGCAGCTTAGGTAGACTAGACTACGAGCAGTACTTC.

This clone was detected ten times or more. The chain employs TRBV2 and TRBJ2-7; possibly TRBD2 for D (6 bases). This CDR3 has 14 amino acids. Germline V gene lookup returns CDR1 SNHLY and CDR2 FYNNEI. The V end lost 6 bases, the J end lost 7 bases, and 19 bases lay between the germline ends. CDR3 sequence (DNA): TGTGCCAGCAGCCCCCGTACTAGCCTTCTGGAGCAGTACTTC. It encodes CASSPRTSLLEQYF. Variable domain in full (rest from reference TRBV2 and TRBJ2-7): EPEVTQTPSHQVTQMGQEVILRCVPISNHLYFYWYRQILGQKVEFLVSFYNNEISEKSEIFDDQFSVERPDGSNFTLKIRSTKLEDSAMYFCASSPRTSLLEQYFGPGTRLTVT.

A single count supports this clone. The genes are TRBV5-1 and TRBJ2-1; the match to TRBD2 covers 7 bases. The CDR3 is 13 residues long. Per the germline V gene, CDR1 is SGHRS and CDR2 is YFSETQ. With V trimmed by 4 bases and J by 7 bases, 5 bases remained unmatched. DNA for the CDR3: TGCGCCAGCAGCCCGGTCGGGAGGAATGAGCAGTTCTTC. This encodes CASSPVGRNEQFF.

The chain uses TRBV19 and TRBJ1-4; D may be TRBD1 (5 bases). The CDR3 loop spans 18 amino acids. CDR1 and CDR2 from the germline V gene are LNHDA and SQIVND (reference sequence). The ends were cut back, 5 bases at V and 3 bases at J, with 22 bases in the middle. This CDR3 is CASSPGYRQPRANEKLFF. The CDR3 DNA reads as TGTGCCAGTAGTCCAGGATACAGGCAACCGCGGGCTAATGAAAAACTGTTTTTT.

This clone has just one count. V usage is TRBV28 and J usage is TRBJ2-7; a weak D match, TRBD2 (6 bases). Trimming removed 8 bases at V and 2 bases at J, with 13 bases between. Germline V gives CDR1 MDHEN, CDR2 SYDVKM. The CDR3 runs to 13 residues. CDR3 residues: CASGFWGAYEQYF. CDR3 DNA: TGTGCCAGCGGGTTTTGGGGGGCCTACGAGCAGTACTTC.

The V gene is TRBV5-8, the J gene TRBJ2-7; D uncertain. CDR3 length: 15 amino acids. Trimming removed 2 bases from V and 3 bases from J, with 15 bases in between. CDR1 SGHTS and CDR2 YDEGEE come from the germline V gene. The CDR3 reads CASSFDGSIYYEQYF. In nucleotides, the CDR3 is TGTGCCAGCAGCTTTGATGGGTCAATTTACTACGAGCAGTACTTC. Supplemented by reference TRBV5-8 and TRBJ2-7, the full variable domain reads EAGVTQSPTHLIKTRGQQATLRCSPISGHTSVYWYQQALGLGLQFLLWYDEGEERNRGNFPPRFSGRQFPNYSSELNVNALELEDSALYLCASSFDGSIYYEQYFGPGTRLTVT.

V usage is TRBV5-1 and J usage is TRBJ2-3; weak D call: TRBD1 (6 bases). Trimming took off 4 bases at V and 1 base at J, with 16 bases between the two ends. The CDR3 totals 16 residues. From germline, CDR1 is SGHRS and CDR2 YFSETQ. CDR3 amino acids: CASSKGQSPGTDTQYF. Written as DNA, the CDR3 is TGCGCCAGCAGCAAAGGACAGTCACCAGGCACAGATACGCAGTATTTT.

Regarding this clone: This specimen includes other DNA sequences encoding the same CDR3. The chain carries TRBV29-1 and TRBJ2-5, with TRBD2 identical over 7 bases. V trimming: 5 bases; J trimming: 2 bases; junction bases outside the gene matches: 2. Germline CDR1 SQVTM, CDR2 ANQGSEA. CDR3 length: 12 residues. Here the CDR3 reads CSVRGGQETQYF. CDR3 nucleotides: TGCAGCGTTCGGGGAGGGCAAGAGACCCAGTACTTC.

CDR3 residues: CASNAMVNTEAFF. In nucleotides, the CDR3 is TGTGCCAGTAACGCCATGGTGAACACTGAAGCTTTCTTT. The chain links TRBV19 to TRBJ1-1; no reliable D call. V gave up 7 bases and J gave up 0 bases, with 9 bases separating them. The V gene's germline CDR1 is LNHDA and CDR2 SQIVND (reference sequence). The CDR3 loop spans 13 amino acids.